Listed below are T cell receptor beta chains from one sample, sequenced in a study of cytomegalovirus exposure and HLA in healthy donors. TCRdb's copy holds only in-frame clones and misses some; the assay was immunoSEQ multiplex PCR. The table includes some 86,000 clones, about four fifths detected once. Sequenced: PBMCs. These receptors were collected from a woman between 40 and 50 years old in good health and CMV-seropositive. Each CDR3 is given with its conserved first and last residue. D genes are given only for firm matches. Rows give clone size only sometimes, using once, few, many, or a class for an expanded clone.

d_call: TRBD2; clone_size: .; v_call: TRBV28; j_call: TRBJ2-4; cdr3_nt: TGTGCCAGCAGTTCCGCGGGAGGGCCCCAAAACATTCAGTACTTC; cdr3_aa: CASSSAGGPQNIQYF
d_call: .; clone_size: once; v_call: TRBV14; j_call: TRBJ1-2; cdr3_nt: TGTGCCAGCAGCCAAGCTAGGGCGGGGGCGGATGGCTACACCTTC; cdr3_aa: CASSQARAGADGYTF
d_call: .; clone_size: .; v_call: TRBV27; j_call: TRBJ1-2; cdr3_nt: TGTGCCAGCAGTTTATATCGGGGGGCGGCTAACTATGGCTACACCTTC; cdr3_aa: CASSLYRGAANYGYTF
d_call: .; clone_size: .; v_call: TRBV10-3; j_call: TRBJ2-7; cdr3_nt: TGTGCCATCAGTGAGTCCTCGGTCCACGAGCAGTACTTC; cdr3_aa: CAISESSVHEQYF
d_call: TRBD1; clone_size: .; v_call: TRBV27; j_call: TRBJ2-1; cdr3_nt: TGTGCCAGCACCTCTGGACAGGGCCCTTACAATGAGCAGTTCTTC; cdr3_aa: CASTSGQGPYNEQFF
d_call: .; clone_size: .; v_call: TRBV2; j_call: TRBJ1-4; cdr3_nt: TGTGCCAGCAGTGGTATTCGGGTTTCCACAACTAATGAAAAACTGTTTTTT; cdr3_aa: CASSGIRVSTTNEKLFF
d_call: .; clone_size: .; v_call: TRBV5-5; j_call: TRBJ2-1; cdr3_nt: TGTGCCAGCAGCTTCGGGGCGGGGGCCGGGGATGAGCAGTTCTTC; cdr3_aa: CASSFGAGAGDEQFF
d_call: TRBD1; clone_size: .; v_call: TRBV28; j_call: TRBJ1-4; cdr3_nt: TGTGCCAGCAGCCGCACCGACAGGGGAGGTCTTGAAAAACTGTTTTTT; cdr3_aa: CASSRTDRGGLEKLFF
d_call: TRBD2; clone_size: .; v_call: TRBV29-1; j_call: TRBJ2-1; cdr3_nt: TGCAGCGCCCTCCGGGAGGGCCATGAGCAGTTCTTC; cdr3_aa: CSALREGHEQFF
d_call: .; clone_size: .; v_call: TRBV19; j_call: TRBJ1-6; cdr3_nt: TGTGCCAGTAGTATACAGGGTGGACCCCTCCACTTT; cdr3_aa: CASSIQGGPLHF
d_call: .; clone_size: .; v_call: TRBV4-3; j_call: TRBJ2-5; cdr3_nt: TGCGCCAGCAGCAGAGGCAGCCAAGAGACCCAGTACTTC; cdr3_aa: CASSRGSQETQYF
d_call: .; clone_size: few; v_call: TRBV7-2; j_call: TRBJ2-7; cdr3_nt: TGTGCCAGCAGCTTAGTCTCCGAGCAGTACTTC; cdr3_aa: CASSLVSEQYF
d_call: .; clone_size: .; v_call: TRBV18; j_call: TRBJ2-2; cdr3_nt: TGTGCCAGCTCACTGAACGCGGCAGAGAACACCGGGGAGCTGTTTTTT; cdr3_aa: CASSLNAAENTGELFF
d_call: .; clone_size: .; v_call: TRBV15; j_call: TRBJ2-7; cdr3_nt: TGTGCCACCAGCTCCCCGCCGACTCCACTGAGCCCCTACGAGCAGTACTTC; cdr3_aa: CATSSPPTPLSPYEQYF
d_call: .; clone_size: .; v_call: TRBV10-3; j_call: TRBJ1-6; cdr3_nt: TGTGCCATCAGCCGGGCGGGGGAGGGAAACAGTTCACCCCTCCACTTT; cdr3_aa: CAISRAGEGNSSPLHF
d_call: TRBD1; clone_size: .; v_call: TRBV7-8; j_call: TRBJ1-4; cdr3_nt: TGTGCCAGCAGCCCCGTCCCGGGACAGGGTCTAGGTAATGAAAAACTGTTTTTT; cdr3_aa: CASSPVPGQGLGNEKLFF
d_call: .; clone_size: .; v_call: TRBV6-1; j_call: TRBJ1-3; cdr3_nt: TGTGCCAGCAGTGAAGGTTATGGGAGCTCTGGAAACACCATATATTTT; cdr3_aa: CASSEGYGSSGNTIYF
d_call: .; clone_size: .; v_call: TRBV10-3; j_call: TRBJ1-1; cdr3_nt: TGTGCCATCAGGGACAGCTTGAACACTGAAGCTTTCTTT; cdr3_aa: CAIRDSLNTEAFF
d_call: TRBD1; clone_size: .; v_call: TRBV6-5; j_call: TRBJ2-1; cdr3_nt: TGTGCCAGCAGTTACTCGAGACAGGGGTCATACAATGAGCAGTTCTTC; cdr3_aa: CASSYSRQGSYNEQFF
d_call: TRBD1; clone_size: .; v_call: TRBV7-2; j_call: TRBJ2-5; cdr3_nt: TGTGCCAGCAGCTTAGTTCCGTCGGGGACAGTAGAAGAGACCCAGTACTTC; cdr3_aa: CASSLVPSGTVEETQYF
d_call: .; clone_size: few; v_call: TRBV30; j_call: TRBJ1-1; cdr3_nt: TGTGCCTGGAGTCCGAGCAGGGGAAACACTGAAGCTTTCTTT; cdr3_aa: CAWSPSRGNTEAFF
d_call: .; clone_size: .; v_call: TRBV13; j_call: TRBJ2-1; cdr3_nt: TGTGCCAGCAGCCCAATCATGGAGAATGAGCAGTTCTTC; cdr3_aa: CASSPIMENEQFF
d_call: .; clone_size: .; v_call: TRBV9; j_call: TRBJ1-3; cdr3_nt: TGTGCCAGCAGCGCGACGGGGTGGGCAGCTGGAAACACCATATATTTT; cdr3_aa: CASSATGWAAGNTIYF
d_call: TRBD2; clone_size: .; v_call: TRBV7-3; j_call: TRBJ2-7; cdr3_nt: TGTGCCAGCAGCCCCAGCGGGGGGGGAACCCACGAGCAGTACTTC; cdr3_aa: CASSPSGGGTHEQYF
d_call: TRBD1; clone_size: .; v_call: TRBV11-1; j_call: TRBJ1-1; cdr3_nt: TGTGCCAGCAGCCACCTACAGGGGGCGGACACTGAAGCTTTCTTT; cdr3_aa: CASSHLQGADTEAFF
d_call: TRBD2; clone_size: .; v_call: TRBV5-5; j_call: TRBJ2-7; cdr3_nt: TGTGCCAGCAGCTCTGGGCCGCGGGGAGCGGGGGGTTACGAGCAGTACTTC; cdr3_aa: CASSSGPRGAGGYEQYF